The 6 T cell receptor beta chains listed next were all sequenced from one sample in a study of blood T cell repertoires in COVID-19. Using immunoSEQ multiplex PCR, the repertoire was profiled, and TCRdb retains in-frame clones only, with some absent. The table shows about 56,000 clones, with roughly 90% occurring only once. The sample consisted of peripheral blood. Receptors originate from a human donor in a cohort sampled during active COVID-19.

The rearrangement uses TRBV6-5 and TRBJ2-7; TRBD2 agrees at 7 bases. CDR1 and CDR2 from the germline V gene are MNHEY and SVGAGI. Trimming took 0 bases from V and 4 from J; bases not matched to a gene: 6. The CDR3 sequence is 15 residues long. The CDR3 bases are TGTGCCAGCAGTTACTCTGGAGCGGGGTCTTACGAGCAGTACTTC. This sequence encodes CASSYSGAGSYEQYF.

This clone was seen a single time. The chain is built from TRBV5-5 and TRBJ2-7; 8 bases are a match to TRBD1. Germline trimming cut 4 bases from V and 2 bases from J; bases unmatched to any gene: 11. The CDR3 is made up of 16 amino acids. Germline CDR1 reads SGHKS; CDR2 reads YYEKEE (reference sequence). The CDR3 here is CASSPGRLRGPYEQYF. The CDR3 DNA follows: TGTGCCAGCAGCCCGGGACGCCTCAGGGGGCCCTACGAGCAGTACTTC.

In DNA, the CDR3 is TGTGCCAGCAGCCAAGATGGGGTAGCCCGGGGGGCTGGGAGTGAGCAGTTCTTC. It codes for CASSQDGVARGAGSEQFF. This chain connects TRBV4-2 to TRBJ2-1; D possibly corresponds to TRBD2 (7 bases). V was clipped by 0 bases and J by 9 bases, with 24 bases between them. Germline V gene data show CDR1 as LGHNA and CDR2 as YNFKEQ. There are 18 residues in the CDR3.

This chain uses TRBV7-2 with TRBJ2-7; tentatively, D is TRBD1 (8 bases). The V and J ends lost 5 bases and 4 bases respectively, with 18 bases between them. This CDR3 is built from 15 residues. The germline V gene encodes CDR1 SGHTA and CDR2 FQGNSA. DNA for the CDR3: TGTGCCAGCAGCCCAGGAAGCGGGACAGGTTACGAGCAGTACTTC. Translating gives CASSPGSGTGYEQYF.

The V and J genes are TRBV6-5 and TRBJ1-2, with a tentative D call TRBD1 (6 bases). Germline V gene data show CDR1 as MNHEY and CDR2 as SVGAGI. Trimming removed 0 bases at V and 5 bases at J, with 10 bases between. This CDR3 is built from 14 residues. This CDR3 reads CASSYSTGKYGYTF. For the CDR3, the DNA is TGTGCCAGCAGTTACTCGACAGGAAAGTATGGCTACACCTTC.

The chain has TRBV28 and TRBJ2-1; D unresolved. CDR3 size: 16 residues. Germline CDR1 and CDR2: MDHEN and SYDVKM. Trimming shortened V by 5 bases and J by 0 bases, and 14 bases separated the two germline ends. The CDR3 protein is CASSRWPQSSYNEQFF. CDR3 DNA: TGTGCCAGCAGTCGCTGGCCCCAAAGCTCCTACAATGAGCAGTTCTTC.